This entry describes one T cell receptor (beta chain). These data originate in a study of blood T cells in healthy people across ages. Trimming took off 1 base at V and 5 bases at J, with 6 bases between the two ends. This CDR3 has 13 residues. Per the germline V gene, CDR1 is LNHNV and CDR2 is YYDKDF (reference sequence). Next came a second PCR, run for about 7 to 11 cycles, which used a sample-barcoded 5' primer along with a J-beta primer mix. TCRdb reanalysed the 5' RACE reads using MiXCR and keeps one entry per CDR3 protein. The sample lists hundreds of thousands of distinct CDR3 sequences; roughly three fifths were seen once.

The chain combines TRBV15 with TRBJ2-1; D gene uncertain. The receptor was isolated from a middle-aged man in good health. The sample comprised blood. The CDR3 DNA sequence: TGTGCCACCAGCAGAGGGAAAAACAATGAGCAGTTCTTC. Its protein product is CATSRGKNNEQFF. Supplemented by reference TRBV15 and TRBJ2-1, the full variable domain reads DAMVIQNPRYQVTQFGKPVTLSCSQTLNHNVMYWYQQKSSQAPKLLFHYYDKDFNNEADTPDNFQSRRPNTSFCFLDIRSPGLGDTAMYLCATSRGKNNEQFFGPGTRLTVL.